These T cell receptor beta chains were read from a single sample in a study of blood T cell repertoires in COVID-19. Profiling relied on immunoSEQ multiplex PCR, and the TCRdb table lists in-frame clones only, not all of them. Here the sample spans 95,000 to 130,000 clones, around 80% being singletons. Sequencing input: peripheral blood. The receptors stem from a man aged 65-85 years with active or convalescent COVID-19. The conserved cysteine and the conserved F or W are not part of the CDR3 here.

cdr3_length: 15
v_call: TRBV4-2
j_call: TRBJ2-3
cdr3_aa: ASSQTGLAGVWDTQY

cdr3_length: 11
v_call: TRBV28
j_call: TRBJ1-2
cdr3_aa: ASSLTGIYGYT

cdr3_length: 13
v_call: TRBV9
j_call: TRBJ2-1
cdr3_aa: ASSVEGSPYNEQF

cdr3_length: 14
v_call: TRBV15
j_call: TRBJ1-1
cdr3_aa: ATSRDPGQLNTEAF

cdr3_length: 14
v_call: TRBV19
j_call: TRBJ1-1
cdr3_aa: ASSPSSAGLGTEAF

cdr3_length: 11
v_call: TRBV7-2
j_call: TRBJ2-1
cdr3_aa: ASSFPRQNEQF

cdr3_length: 15
v_call: TRBV3-1/TRBV3-2
j_call: TRBJ2-7
cdr3_aa: ASSKYPRASGTYEQY

cdr3_length: 15
v_call: TRBV7-6
j_call: TRBJ2-1
cdr3_aa: ASSQIGTGPIYNEQF

cdr3_length: 11
v_call: TRBV29-1
j_call: TRBJ2-5
cdr3_aa: SVRGAAEETQY

cdr3_length: 11
v_call: TRBV29-1
j_call: TRBJ2-5
cdr3_aa: SVEPGWQETQY

cdr3_length: 14
v_call: TRBV28
j_call: TRBJ2-1
cdr3_aa: ASSWAGTGGKGEQF

cdr3_length: 14
v_call: TRBV6-2/TRBV6-3
j_call: TRBJ1-5
cdr3_aa: ASSASGTGKNQPQH

cdr3_length: 12
v_call: TRBV13
j_call: TRBJ2-3
cdr3_aa: ASSLGSVRPPQY

cdr3_length: 11
v_call: TRBV6-5
j_call: TRBJ1-2
cdr3_aa: ASTATGFYGYT

cdr3_length: 13
v_call: TRBV3-1/TRBV3-2
j_call: TRBJ2-7
cdr3_aa: ASSLSQGAHGEQY

cdr3_length: 11
v_call: TRBV28
j_call: TRBJ2-7
cdr3_aa: ASSGQETYEQY

cdr3_length: 15
v_call: TRBV11-3
j_call: TRBJ1-3
cdr3_aa: ASSLVPDRGRGNTIY

cdr3_length: 12
v_call: TRBV9
j_call: TRBJ1-1
cdr3_aa: ASNSGQMNTEAF

cdr3_length: 11
v_call: TRBV12-3/TRBV12-4
j_call: TRBJ1-2
cdr3_aa: ASSLGQNYGYT

cdr3_length: 11
v_call: TRBV19
j_call: TRBJ1-2
cdr3_aa: ASRAARDYGYT

cdr3_length: 13
v_call: TRBV4-1
j_call: TRBJ1-1
cdr3_aa: ASSRDQGAGTEAF

cdr3_length: 15
v_call: TRBV21-1
j_call: TRBJ2-7
cdr3_aa: ASSKVISGWKLYEQY

cdr3_length: 12
v_call: TRBV11-3
j_call: TRBJ2-3
cdr3_aa: ASSSYEGADTQY

cdr3_length: 12
v_call: TRBV7-2
j_call: TRBJ1-1
cdr3_aa: ASSFQPRDTEAF

cdr3_length: 12
v_call: TRBV6-5
j_call: TRBJ1-2
cdr3_aa: ASSAGQTTYSYT